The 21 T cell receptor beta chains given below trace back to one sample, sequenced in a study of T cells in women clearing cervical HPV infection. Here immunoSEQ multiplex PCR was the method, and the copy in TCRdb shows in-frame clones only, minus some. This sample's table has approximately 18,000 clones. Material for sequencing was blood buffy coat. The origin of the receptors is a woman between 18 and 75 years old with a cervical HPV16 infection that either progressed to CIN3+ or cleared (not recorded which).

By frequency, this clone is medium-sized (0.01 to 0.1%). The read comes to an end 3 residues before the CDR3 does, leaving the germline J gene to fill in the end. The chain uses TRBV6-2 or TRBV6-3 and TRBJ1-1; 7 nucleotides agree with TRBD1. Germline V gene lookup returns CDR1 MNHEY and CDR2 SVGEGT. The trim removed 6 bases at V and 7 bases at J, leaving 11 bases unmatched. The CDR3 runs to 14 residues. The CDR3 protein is CASSPTGKEGEAFF. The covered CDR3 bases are TGTGCCAGCAGCCCGACAGGGAAGGAGGGTGAA.

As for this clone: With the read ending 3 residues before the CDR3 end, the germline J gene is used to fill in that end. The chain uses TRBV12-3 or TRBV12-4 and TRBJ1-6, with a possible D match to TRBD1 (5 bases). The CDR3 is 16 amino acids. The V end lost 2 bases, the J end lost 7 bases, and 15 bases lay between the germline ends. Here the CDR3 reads CASSLLVSQGNSPLHF. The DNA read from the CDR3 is TGTGCCAGCAGTTTATTGGTATCCCAGGGAAATTCACCC.

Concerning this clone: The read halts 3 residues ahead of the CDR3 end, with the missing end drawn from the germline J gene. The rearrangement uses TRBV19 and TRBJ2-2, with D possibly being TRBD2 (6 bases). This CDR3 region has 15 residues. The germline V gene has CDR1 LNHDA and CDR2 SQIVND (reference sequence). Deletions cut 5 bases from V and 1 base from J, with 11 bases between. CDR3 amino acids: CASSPTSVNTGELFF. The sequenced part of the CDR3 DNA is TGTGCCAGTAGTCCGACTAGTGTGAACACCGGGGAG.

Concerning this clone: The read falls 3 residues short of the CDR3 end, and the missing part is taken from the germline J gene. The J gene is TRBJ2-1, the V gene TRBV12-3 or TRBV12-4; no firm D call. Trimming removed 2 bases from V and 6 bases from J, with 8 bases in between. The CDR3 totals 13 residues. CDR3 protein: CASSLPLVNEQFF. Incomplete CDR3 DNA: TGTGCCAGCAGTTTACCCCTAGTCAATGAG.

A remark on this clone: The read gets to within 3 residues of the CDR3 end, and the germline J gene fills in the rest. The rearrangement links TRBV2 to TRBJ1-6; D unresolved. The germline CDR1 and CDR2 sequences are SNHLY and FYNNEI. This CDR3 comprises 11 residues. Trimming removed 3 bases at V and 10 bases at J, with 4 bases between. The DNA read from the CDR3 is TGTGCCAGCAGTGACGTATCACCC. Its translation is CASSDVSP. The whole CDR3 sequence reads CASSDVSPLHF.

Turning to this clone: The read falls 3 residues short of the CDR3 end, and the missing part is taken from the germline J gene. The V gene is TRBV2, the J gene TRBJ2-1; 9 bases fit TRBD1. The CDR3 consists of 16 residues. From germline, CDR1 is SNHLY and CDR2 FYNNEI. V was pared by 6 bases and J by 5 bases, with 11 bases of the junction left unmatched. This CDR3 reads CASRDQTGGYNNEQFF. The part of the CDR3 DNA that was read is TGTGCCAGCAGAGACCAAACAGGGGGCTATAACAATGAG.

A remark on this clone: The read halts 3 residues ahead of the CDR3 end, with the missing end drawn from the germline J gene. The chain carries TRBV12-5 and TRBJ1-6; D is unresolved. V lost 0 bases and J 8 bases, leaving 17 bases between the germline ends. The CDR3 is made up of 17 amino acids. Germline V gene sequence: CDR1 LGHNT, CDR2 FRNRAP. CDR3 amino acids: CASGLVTDGPGDSPLHF. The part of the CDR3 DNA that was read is TGTGCTAGTGGTTTGGTCACGGACGGGCCCGGGGATTCACCC.

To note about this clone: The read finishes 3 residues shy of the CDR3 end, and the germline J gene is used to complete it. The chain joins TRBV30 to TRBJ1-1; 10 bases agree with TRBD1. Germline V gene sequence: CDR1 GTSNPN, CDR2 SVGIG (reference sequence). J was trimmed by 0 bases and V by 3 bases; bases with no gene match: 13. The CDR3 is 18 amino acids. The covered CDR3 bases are TGTGCCTGGAGCCGTTCCTGGGACAGGGGAGTACTGAACACTGAA. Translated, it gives CAWSRSWDRGVLNTE. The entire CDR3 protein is CAWSRSWDRGVLNTEAFF.

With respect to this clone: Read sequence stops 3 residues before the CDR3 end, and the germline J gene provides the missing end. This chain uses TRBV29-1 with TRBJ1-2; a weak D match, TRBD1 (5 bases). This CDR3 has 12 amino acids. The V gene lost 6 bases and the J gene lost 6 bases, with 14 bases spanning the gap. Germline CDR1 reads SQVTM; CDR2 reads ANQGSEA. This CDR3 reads CSVAGYSNGYTF. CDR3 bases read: TGCAGCGTGGCAGGGTATTCGAATGGC.

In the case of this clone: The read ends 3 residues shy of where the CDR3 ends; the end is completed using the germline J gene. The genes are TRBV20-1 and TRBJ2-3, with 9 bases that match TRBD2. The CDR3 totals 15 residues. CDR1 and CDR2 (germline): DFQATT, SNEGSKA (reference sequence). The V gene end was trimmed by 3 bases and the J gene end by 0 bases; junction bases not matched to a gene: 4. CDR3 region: CSARGLAGSTDTQYF. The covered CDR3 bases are TGCAGTGCTAGGGGGCTAGCGGGGAGCACAGATACG.

CDR3 sequence reads: CASSLGDSINEQFF. The covered CDR3 bases are TGTGCCAGCAGCTTAGGGGACTCGATCAATGAG. This sequence joins TRBV7-2 and TRBJ2-1; D might be TRBD2 (6 bases). The read halts 3 residues ahead of the CDR3 end, with the missing end drawn from the germline J gene. Germline CDR1 and CDR2: SGHTA and FQGNSA. V was clipped by 1 base and J by 6 bases, with 10 bases between them. The CDR3 is 14 residues long. Supplemented by reference TRBV7-2 and TRBJ2-1, the full variable domain reads GAGVSQSPSNKVTEKGKDVELRCDPISGHTALYWYRQSLGQGLEFLIYFQGNSAPDKSGLPSDRFSAERTGGSVSTLTIQRTQQEDSAVYLCASSLGDSINEQFFGPGTRLTVL.

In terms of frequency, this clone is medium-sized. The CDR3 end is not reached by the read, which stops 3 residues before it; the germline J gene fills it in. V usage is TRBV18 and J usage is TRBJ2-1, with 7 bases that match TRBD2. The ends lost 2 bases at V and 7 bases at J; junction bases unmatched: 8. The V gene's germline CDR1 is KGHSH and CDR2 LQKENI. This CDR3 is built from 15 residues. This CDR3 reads CASSPSLAEGNEQFF. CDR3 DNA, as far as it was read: TGTGCCAGCTCACCAAGCCTAGCGGAGGGGAATGAG. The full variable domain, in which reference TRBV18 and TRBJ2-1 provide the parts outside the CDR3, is NAGVMQNPRHLVRRRGQEARLRCSPMKGHSHVYWYRQLPEEGLKFMVYLQKENIIDESGMPKERFSAEFPKEGPSILRIQQVVRGDSAAYFCASSPSLAEGNEQFFGPGTRLTVL.

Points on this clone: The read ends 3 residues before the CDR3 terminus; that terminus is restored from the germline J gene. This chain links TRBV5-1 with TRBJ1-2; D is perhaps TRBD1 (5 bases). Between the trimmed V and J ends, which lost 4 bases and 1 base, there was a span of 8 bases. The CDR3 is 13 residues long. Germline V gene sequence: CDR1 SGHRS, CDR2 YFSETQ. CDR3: CASSPDINYGYTF. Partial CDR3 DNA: TGCGCCAGCAGCCCGGACATTAACTATGGC.

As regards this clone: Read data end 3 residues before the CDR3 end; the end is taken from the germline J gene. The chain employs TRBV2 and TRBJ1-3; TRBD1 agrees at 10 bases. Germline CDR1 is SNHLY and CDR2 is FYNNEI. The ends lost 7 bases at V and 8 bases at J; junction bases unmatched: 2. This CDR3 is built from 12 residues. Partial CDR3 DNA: TGTGCCAGCAACGACAGGGGGCACACC. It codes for CASNDRGHT. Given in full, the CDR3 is CASNDRGHTIYF.

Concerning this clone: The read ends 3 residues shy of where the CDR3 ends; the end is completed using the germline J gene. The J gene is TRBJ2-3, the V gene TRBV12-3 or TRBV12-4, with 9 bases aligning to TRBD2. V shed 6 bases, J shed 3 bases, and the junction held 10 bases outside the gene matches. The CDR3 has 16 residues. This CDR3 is CASSPQAGGPTDTQYF. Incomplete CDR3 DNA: TGTGCCAGCAGCCCCCAAGCGGGGGGACCGACAGATACG.

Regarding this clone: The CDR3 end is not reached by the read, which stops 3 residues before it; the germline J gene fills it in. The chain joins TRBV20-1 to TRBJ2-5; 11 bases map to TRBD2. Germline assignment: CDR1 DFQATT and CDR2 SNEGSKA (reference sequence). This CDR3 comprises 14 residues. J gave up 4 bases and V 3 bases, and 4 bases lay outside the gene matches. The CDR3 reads CSARKLAGGETQYF. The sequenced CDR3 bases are TGCAGTGCTAGGAAGCTAGCGGGGGGAGAGACC.

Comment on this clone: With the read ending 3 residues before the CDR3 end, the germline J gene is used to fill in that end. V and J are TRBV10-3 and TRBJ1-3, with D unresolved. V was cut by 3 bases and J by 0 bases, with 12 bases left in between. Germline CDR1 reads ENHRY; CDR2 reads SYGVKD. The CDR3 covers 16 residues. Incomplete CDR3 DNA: TGTGCCATCAGTGATTTGGGCCGTCACTCTGGAAACACC. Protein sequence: CAISDLGRHSGNT. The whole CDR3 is CAISDLGRHSGNTIYF.

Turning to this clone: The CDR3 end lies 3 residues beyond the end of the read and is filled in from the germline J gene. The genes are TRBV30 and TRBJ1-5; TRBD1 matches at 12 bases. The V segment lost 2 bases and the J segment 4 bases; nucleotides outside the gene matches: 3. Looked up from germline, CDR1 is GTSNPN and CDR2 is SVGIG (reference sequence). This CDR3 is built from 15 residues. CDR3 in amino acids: CAWSKGQGANQPQHF. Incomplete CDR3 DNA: TGTGCCTGGAGTAAGGGACAGGGGGCGAATCAGCCC. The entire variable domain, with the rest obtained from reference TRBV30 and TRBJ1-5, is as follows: SQTIHQWPATLVQPVGSPLSLECTVEGTSNPNLYWYRQAAGRGLQLLFYSVGIGQISSEVPQNLSASRPQDRQFILSSKKLLLSDSGFYLCAWSKGQGANQPQHFGDGTRLSIL.

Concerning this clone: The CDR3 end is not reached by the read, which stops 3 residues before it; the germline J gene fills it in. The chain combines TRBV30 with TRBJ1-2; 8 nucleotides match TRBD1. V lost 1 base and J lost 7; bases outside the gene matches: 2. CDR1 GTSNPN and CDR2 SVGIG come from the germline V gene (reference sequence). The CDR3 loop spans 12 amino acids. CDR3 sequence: CAWSAGQAGYTF. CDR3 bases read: TGTGCCTGGAGTGCGGGACAGGCTGGC.

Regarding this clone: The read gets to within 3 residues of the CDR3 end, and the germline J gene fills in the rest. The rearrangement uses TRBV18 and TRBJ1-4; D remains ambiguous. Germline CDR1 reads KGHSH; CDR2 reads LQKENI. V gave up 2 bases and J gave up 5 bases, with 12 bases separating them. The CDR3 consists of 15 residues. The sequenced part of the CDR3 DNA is TGTGCCAGCTCACCAGCAGCGAATCCCAATGAAAAA. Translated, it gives CASSPAANPNEK. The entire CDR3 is CASSPAANPNEKLFF.

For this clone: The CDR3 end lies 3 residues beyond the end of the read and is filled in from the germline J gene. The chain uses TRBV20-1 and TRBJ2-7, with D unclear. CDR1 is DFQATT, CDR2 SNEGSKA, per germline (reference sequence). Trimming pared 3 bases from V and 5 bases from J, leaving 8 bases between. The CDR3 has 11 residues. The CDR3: CSASGSNEQYF. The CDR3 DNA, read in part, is TGCAGTGCTAGTGGCAGTAACGAG.